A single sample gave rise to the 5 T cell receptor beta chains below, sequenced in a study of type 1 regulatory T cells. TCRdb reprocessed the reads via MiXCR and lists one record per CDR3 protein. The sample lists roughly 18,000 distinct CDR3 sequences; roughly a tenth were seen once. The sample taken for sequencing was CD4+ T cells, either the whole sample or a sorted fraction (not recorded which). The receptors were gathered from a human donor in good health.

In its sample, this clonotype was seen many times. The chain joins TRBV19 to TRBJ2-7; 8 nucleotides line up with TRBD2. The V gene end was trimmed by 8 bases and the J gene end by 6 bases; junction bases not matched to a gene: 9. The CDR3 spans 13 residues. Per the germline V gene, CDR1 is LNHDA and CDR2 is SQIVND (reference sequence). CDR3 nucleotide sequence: TGTGCCAGTCAGCCAGGACTAGCATCCGAGCAGTACTTC. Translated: CASQPGLASEQYF. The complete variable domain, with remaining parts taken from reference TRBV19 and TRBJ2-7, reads DGGITQSPKYLFRKEGQNVTLSCEQNLNHDAMYWYRQDPGQGLRLIYYSQIVNDFQKGDIAEGYSVSREKKESFPLTVTSAQKNPTAFYLCASQPGLASEQYFGPGTRLTVT.

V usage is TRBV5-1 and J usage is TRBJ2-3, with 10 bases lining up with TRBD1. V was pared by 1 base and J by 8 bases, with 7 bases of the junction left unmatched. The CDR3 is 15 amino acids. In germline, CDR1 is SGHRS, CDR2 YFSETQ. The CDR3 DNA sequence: TGCGCCAGCAGCTTGAGCGGGACAGGGGTCCGTACGCAGTATTTT. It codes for CASSLSGTGVRTQYF.

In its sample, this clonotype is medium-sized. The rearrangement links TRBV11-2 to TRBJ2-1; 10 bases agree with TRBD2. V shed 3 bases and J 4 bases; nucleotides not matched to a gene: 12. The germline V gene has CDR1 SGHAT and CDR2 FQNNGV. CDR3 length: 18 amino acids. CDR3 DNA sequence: TGTGCCAGCAGCTTTCTGGGCCTAGCGGGAGTGCTATACAATGAGCAGTTCTTC. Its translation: CASSFLGLAGVLYNEQFF.

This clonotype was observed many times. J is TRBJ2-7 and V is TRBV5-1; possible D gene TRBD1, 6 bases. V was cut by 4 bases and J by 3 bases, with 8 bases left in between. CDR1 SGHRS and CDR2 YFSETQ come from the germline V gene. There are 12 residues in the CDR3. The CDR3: CASSVTGYEQYF. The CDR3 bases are TGCGCCAGCAGCGTGACAGGCTACGAGCAGTACTTC.

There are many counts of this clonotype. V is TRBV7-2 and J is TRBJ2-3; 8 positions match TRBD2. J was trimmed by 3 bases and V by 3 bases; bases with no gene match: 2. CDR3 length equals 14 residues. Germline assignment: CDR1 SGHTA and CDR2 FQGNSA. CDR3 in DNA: TGTGCCAGCAGCTTCGGCGGGAGGACAGATACGCAGTATTTT. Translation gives CASSFGGRTDTQYF.